These 26 T cell receptor beta chains were sequenced from one sample in a study of blood T cell repertoires in COVID-19. Using immunoSEQ multiplex PCR, the repertoire was profiled, and TCRdb retains in-frame clones only, with some absent. This sample has roughly 240,000 clones, with around 82% found just once. Sequencing was done on a sample of PBMCs or T cells enriched from blood (not recorded which). The receptor source for this set is a woman aged 40 to 49 who had been exposed to COVID-19.

The chain recombines TRBV14 with TRBJ2-2, with D uncertain. The CDR3 length is 15 residues. CDR1 is SGHDN, CDR2 FVKESK, per germline. V was shortened by 0 bases and J by 9 bases, with 14 bases between the two germline ends. Here the CDR3 DNA reads TGTGCCAGCAGCCAAGAAGGAGTCGTATCGAGGGAGCTGTTTTTT. Encoded protein: CASSQEGVVSRELFF.

The V and J genes are TRBV7-9 and TRBJ1-1; TRBD1 matches at 8 bases. Germline loops: CDR1 SEHNR, CDR2 FQNEAQ (reference sequence). CDR3 length: 13 residues. After removal of 3 bases from V and 6 bases from J, the junction contained 3 bases not matched to a gene. The CDR3 nucleotides are TGTGCCAGCAGCTTTTACAGGGGGGCTGAAGCTTTCTTT. It specifies CASSFYRGAEAFF.

This clone appeared a single time. The chain carries TRBV7-9 and TRBJ1-5, with D possibly TRBD1 on 5 matching bases. Germline CDR1 reads SEHNR; CDR2 reads FQNEAQ (reference sequence). V was pared by 6 bases and J by 2 bases, with 11 bases between. This CDR3 region has 14 residues. The CDR3 bases are TGTGCCAGCAGTTGGTCGGGGGGCAATCAGCCCCAGCATTTT. It yields the protein CASSWSGGNQPQHF.

The gene calls are TRBV9 and TRBJ2-1; D is possibly TRBD2 (5 bases). Germline V gene data show CDR1 as SGDLS and CDR2 as YYNGEE. The CDR3 loop spans 15 amino acids. V lost 0 bases to trimming and J lost 3 bases, with 10 bases between them. In DNA form, the CDR3 reads TGTGCCAGCAGCGTAGTGCCCGGGGACTACAATGAGCAGTTCTTC. Encoded protein: CASSVVPGDYNEQFF.

The DNA of the CDR3 is TGTGCCAGCAGTCCCGTGGGGAGGAACACTGAAGCTTTCTTT. As protein: CASSPVGRNTEAFF. The chain is built from TRBV6-5 and TRBJ1-1, with no clear D. Germline V gives CDR1 MNHEY, CDR2 SVGAGI. The CDR3 has 14 amino acids. With 5 bases removed from V and 1 base from J, the gap between germline ends came to 11 bases.

The chain has TRBV18 and TRBJ1-6; 9 bases fit TRBD1. V lost 3 bases, J lost 6 bases, and 3 bases stayed unmatched. The V gene's germline CDR1 is KGHSH and CDR2 LQKENI. This CDR3 comprises 15 residues. CDR3 region: CASSPETGGNSPLHF. CDR3 in DNA: TGTGCCAGCTCACCCGAGACAGGGGGTAATTCACCCCTCCACTTT.

The chain recombines TRBV6-5 with TRBJ1-2, with a possible D match to TRBD1 (6 bases). V lost 5 bases to trimming and J lost 1 base, with 11 bases between them. Germline CDR1 reads MNHEY; CDR2 reads SVGAGI. The CDR3 loop spans 14 amino acids. The CDR3 reads CASSRPGHNYGYTF. The CDR3 DNA sequence: TGTGCCAGCAGTAGGCCGGGACATAACTATGGCTACACCTTC.

The chain uses TRBV2 and TRBJ2-1; 7 bases agree with TRBD2. Germline trimming cut 8 bases from V and 0 bases from J; bases unmatched to any gene: 7. Germline V gene data show CDR1 as SNHLY and CDR2 as FYNNEI. The CDR3 spans 15 residues. The CDR3 DNA reads TGTGCCAGCGAAGAACTAGCGTACTCCTACAATGAGCAGTTCTTC. Translating gives CASEELAYSYNEQFF.

This chain connects TRBV2 to TRBJ2-1; 13 positions match TRBD2. The CDR3 covers 13 residues. The trim removed 6 bases at V and 11 bases at J, leaving 4 bases unmatched. Germline lookup yields CDR1 SNHLY and CDR2 FYNNEI. The CDR3 loop is CASRTSGGPKQFF. The CDR3 bases are TGTGCCAGCAGGACTAGCGGGGGGCCAAAGCAGTTCTTC.

This chain joins TRBV11-3 and TRBJ2-2; 8 nucleotides line up with TRBD1. V shed 5 bases and J 1 base; nucleotides not matched to a gene: 6. Germline V gene data show CDR1 as SGHNT and CDR2 as YENEEA. This CDR3 comprises 16 residues. The CDR3 sequence is CASSPLGTGNTGELFF. In nucleotides, the CDR3 is TGTGCCAGCAGCCCCCTTGGGACAGGGAACACCGGGGAGCTGTTTTTT.

V gene TRBV9 combines with J gene TRBJ1-1; TRBD1 might be the D (5 bases). The CDR3 has 16 amino acids. V was pared by 0 bases and J by 1 base, with 13 bases between. CDR1 and CDR2 from the germline V gene are SGDLS and YYNGEE. CDR3 nucleotide sequence: TGTGCCAGCAGCGTAGGGTCAGGGCTGGGGAACACTGAAGCTTTCTTT. It specifies CASSVGSGLGNTEAFF.

J is TRBJ1-3 and V is TRBV11-2; TRBD1 matches 9 bases. Per germline, CDR1 SGHAT and CDR2 FQNNGV. J gave up 3 bases and V 5 bases, and 11 bases lay outside the gene matches. CDR3 size: 17 residues. The CDR3 sequence is CASSRLQQGAFGNTIYF. CDR3 DNA sequence: TGTGCCAGCAGCCGTCTCCAACAGGGGGCGTTTGGAAACACCATATATTTT.

This chain uses TRBV13 with TRBJ2-3; D not certain. Trimming removed 3 bases at V and 2 bases at J, with 9 bases between. This CDR3 has 14 residues. Germline lookup yields CDR1 PRHDT and CDR2 FYEKMQ (reference sequence). CDR3 DNA: TGTGCCAGCAGCTTCCTATTATCCACAGATACGCAGTATTTT. Its protein product is CASSFLLSTDTQYF.

The chain joins TRBV3-1 (or the pseudogene TRBV3-2) to TRBJ2-1, with 8 bases fitting TRBD2. This CDR3 is built from 15 residues. From germline, CDR1 is LGHDT and CDR2 YNNKEL (reference sequence). The V and J ends lost 6 bases and 4 bases, in that order; junction bases with no gene match: 8. The chain's CDR3 is CASSPGGGNYNEQFF. The CDR3 bases are TGTGCCAGCAGTCCCGGGGGGGGGAATTACAATGAGCAGTTCTTC.

This clone was picked up a small number of times. The V and J genes are TRBV28 and TRBJ1-5; tentative D call: TRBD1 (6 bases). CDR3 length: 16 residues. Trimming removed 5 bases from V and 4 bases from J, with 18 bases in between. Germline values: CDR1 MDHEN, CDR2 SYDVKM. The CDR3 bases are TGTGCCAGCAGTGAACGAACAGGGAGGGAGAATCAGCCCCAGCATTTT. Encoded protein: CASSERTGRENQPQHF.

The rearrangement joins TRBV19 to TRBJ2-1; TRBD2 might be the D (6 bases). Trimming pared 6 bases from V and 5 bases from J, leaving 11 bases between. Looked up from germline, CDR1 is LNHDA and CDR2 is SQIVND (reference sequence). The length of the CDR3 is 13 residues. This CDR3 reads CASRSGVNNEQFF. The CDR3, as DNA: TGTGCCAGTAGGTCGGGGGTAAACAATGAGCAGTTCTTC.

The chain couples TRBV27 to TRBJ2-3, with D possibly TRBD1 on 6 matching bases. V lost 6 bases and J lost 1, with 14 bases in between. The germline V gene has CDR1 MNHEY and CDR2 SMNVEV (reference sequence). This CDR3 comprises 15 residues. CDR3 coding DNA: TGTGCCAGCAGCTACCTAGGGGGAGGCACAGATACGCAGTATTTT. As protein: CASSYLGGGTDTQYF.

The rearrangement joins TRBV14 to TRBJ1-2; D is undetermined. V was shortened by 0 bases and J by 4 bases, with 12 bases between the two germline ends. This CDR3 comprises 15 residues. The germline CDR1 and CDR2 sequences are SGHDN and FVKESK. The CDR3 region has the DNA TGTGCCAGCAGCCAAGATCCAAACGGACTCTATGGCTACACCTTC. This codes for CASSQDPNGLYGYTF.

In this sample, this clone turned up once. V usage is TRBV5-4 and J usage is TRBJ2-1; 9 nucleotides agree with TRBD1. There are 13 residues in the CDR3. The trim removed 4 bases at V and 9 bases at J, leaving 5 bases unmatched. The germline V gene has CDR1 SGHNT and CDR2 YYREEE (reference sequence). In nucleotides, the CDR3 is TGTGCCAGCAGCCGAACAGGGGGCGTTGAGCAGTTCTTC. Amino acids: CASSRTGGVEQFF. The entire variable domain, with the rest obtained from reference TRBV5-4 and TRBJ2-1, is as follows: ETGVTQSPTHLIKTRGQQVTLRCSSQSGHNTVSWYQQALGQGPQFIFQYYREEENGRGNFPPRFSGLQFPNYSSELNVNALELDDSALYLCASSRTGGVEQFFGPGTRLTVL.

CDR3 protein: CASNRGGLAVGETQYF. The CDR3 DNA follows: TGTGCCAGCAATCGTGGTGGACTAGCGGTTGGGGAGACCCAGTACTTC. V and J are TRBV5-5 and TRBJ2-5; TRBD2 agrees at 10 bases. CDR1 SGHKS and CDR2 YYEKEE come from the germline V gene (reference sequence). The CDR3 extends over 16 amino acids. Losses at the gene ends were 6 bases for V and 5 bases for J; bases not matched to a gene: 13.

The gene calls are TRBV7-2 and TRBJ2-1; D unresolved. CDR3 length: 12 residues. V was pared by 5 bases and J by 8 bases, with 10 bases between. CDR1 SGHTA and CDR2 FQGNSA come from the germline V gene. CDR3 sequence (DNA): TGTGCCAGCAGCCCGGTCTTTGATGAGCAGTTCTTC. Protein: CASSPVFDEQFF.

The genes are TRBV23-1 and TRBJ1-3, with 9 nucleotides matching TRBD1. TRBV23-1 is reported as an ORF; its role is uncertain. Germline trimming cut 1 base from V and 0 bases from J; bases unmatched to any gene: 7. This CDR3 contains 18 residues. As DNA, the CDR3 is TGCGCCAGCAGTCAATGGACAGGGGCAACATACTCTGGAAACACCATATATTTT. Residues: CASSQWTGATYSGNTIYF.

The V gene is TRBV28, the J gene TRBJ2-7; weak D call: TRBD1 (5 bases). Germline loops: CDR1 MDHEN, CDR2 SYDVKM. The ends were cut back, 10 bases at V and 3 bases at J, with 13 bases in the middle. CDR3 length: 12 residues. The CDR3 DNA reads as TGTGCCACCATAGACAGCCTCTACGAGCAGTACTTC. Its protein product is CATIDSLYEQYF.

The J gene is TRBJ2-1, the V gene TRBV7-3; 10 bases match TRBD2. V was pared by 5 bases and J by 7 bases, with 11 bases of the junction left unmatched. Germline lookup yields CDR1 SGHTA and CDR2 FQGTGA. The CDR3 is 16 residues long. The CDR3 region is CASSPLGSGGRNEQFF. The CDR3 DNA reads as TGTGCCAGCAGCCCCCTGGGTAGCGGGGGGCGGAATGAGCAGTTCTTC.

V gene TRBV7-8 combines with J gene TRBJ1-1; D might be TRBD1 (6 bases). V was cut by 5 bases and J by 9 bases, with 10 bases left in between. From germline, CDR1 is SGHVS and CDR2 FQNEAQ. The CDR3 spans 11 residues. CDR3 in amino acids: CASSTGHKAFF. The CDR3 nucleotides are TGTGCCAGCAGCACGGGACATAAAGCTTTCTTT.

J is TRBJ1-2 and V is TRBV6-5; TRBD1 matches 7 bases. The germline gives CDR1 MNHEY, CDR2 SVGAGI. V lost 2 bases, J lost 8 bases, and 5 bases stayed unmatched. This CDR3 spans 13 amino acids. CDR3: CASSYSQGEGYTF. The CDR3, as DNA: TGTGCCAGCAGTTACAGCCAGGGGGAGGGCTACACCTTC.